The 23 T cell receptor beta chains presented below share a single source sample, sequenced in a study of blood T cell repertoires in COVID-19. Here immunoSEQ multiplex PCR was the method, and the copy in TCRdb shows in-frame clones only, minus some. The sample lists some 110,000 clones, about 75% occurring once. Specimen: peripheral blood. The receptors were sampled from a woman in her sixties or seventies with acute or convalescent COVID-19.

The chain has TRBV12-3 or TRBV12-4 and TRBJ2-3; possibly TRBD1 for D (6 bases). V lost 3 bases to trimming and J lost 11 bases, with 9 bases between them. The CDR3 extends over 11 amino acids. CDR3 bases: TGTGCCAGCAGTTTCAGGGGCAGGCAGTATTTT. Translated, it gives CASSFRGRQYF.

The rearrangement links TRBV27 to TRBJ1-6, with D maybe TRBD1 (5 bases). Germline V gives CDR1 MNHEY, CDR2 SMNVEV (reference sequence). Trimming pared 6 bases from V and 8 bases from J, leaving 14 bases between. The CDR3 sequence is 14 residues long. CDR3 nucleotide sequence: TGTGCCAGCAGAGGCCGGGGGGAATATTCACCCCTCCACTTT. Its protein product is CASRGRGEYSPLHF.

This chain links TRBV15 with TRBJ2-2; D is unclear. Germline CDR1 is LNHNV and CDR2 is YYDKDF (reference sequence). Trimming pared 9 bases from V and 6 bases from J, leaving 23 bases between. This CDR3 is built from 16 residues. As DNA, the CDR3 is TGTGCCACTTTCGACGACACGTCTGGGTACGCCGGGGAGCTGTTTTTT. Its protein is CATFDDTSGYAGELFF.

CDR3 loop: CASSYLSDGYTF. In nucleotides, the CDR3 is TGTGCCAGCAGTTACCTTTCGGATGGCTACACCTTC. The chain has TRBV6-6 and TRBJ1-2, with D unresolved. Germline V gene lookup returns CDR1 MNHNY and CDR2 SVGAGI (reference sequence). This CDR3 has 12 amino acids. V lost 2 bases, J lost 6 bases, and 7 bases lay in between.

The V and J genes are TRBV6-1 and TRBJ2-1; the match to TRBD2 covers 9 bases. This CDR3 has 15 amino acids. Germline trimming cut 6 bases from V and 4 bases from J; bases unmatched to any gene: 7. The germline V gene encodes CDR1 MNHNS and CDR2 SASEGT. DNA of the CDR3: TGTGCCAGCAGGGCCCGACTAGCGGCTTACAATGAGCAGTTCTTC. This gives the protein CASRARLAAYNEQFF.

The gene calls are TRBV6-5 and TRBJ1-2; 9 bases line up with TRBD1. V lost 8 bases and J lost 7; bases outside the gene matches: 11. Germline V lookup: CDR1 MNHEY, CDR2 SVGAGI. The CDR3 extends over 14 amino acids. CDR3 residues: CASRPDRGYSGYTF. In DNA form, the CDR3 reads TGTGCCAGCCGACCGGACAGGGGATATAGTGGCTACACCTTC.

The chain carries TRBV24-1 and TRBJ2-1; 8 bases match TRBD2. Germline loops: CDR1 KGHDR, CDR2 SFDVKD. The J segment lost 8 bases and the V segment lost 10 bases, leaving 12 bases of the junction unmatched. This CDR3 has 14 amino acids. CDR3 in amino acids: CATSVRGGVDEQFF. The CDR3 nucleotides read TGTGCCACATCGGTACGGGGGGGCGTCGATGAGCAGTTCTTC.

This clone was recorded a few times. V gene TRBV28 combines with J gene TRBJ1-5; TRBD1 agrees at 7 bases. Germline-derived CDR1 and CDR2 are MDHEN and SYDVKM. The J segment lost 3 bases and the V segment lost 6 bases, leaving 8 bases of the junction unmatched. The CDR3 is 15 residues long. CDR3 nucleotides: TGTGCCAGCAGAGGGGGCGGAGGGAACAATCAGCCCCAGCATTTT. It specifies CASRGGGGNNQPQHF. Combining the CDR3 with reference TRBV28 and TRBJ1-5 gives the whole variable domain DVKVTQSSRYLVKRTGEKVFLECVQDMDHENMFWYRQDPGLGLRLIYFSYDVKMKEKGDIPEGYSVSREKKERFSLILESASTNQTSMYLCASRGGGGNNQPQHFGDGTRLSIL.

The chain recombines TRBV10-3 with TRBJ1-1, with TRBD1 matching 7 bases. CDR3 size: 15 residues. V lost 4 bases, J lost 0 bases, and 5 bases stayed unmatched. Per germline, CDR1 ENHRY and CDR2 SYGVKD. The CDR3: CAISGGGSMNTEAFF. For the CDR3, the DNA is TGTGCCATCAGTGGAGGGGGCTCGATGAACACTGAAGCTTTCTTT.

The chain is built from TRBV12-5 and TRBJ1-5; weak D call: TRBD1 (5 bases). From germline, CDR1 is LGHNT and CDR2 FRNRAP. Trimming left V 6 bases short and J 3 bases short, with 15 bases between. The CDR3 has 15 amino acids. The CDR3 sequence is CASGEGQLFNQPQHF. DNA of the CDR3: TGTGCTAGTGGGGAGGGGCAGTTATTCAATCAGCCCCAGCATTTT.

The chain employs TRBV7-6 and TRBJ2-1, with 7 nucleotides matching TRBD1. The CDR3 spans 14 residues. V gave up 3 bases and J gave up 5 bases; unmatched junction bases: 4. Germline loops: CDR1 SGHVS, CDR2 FNYEAQ. CDR3 bases: TGTGCCAGCAGCTTTACAGGGGACCACAATGAGCAGTTCTTC. Translation gives CASSFTGDHNEQFF.

This clone was detected many times. The chain is built from TRBV19 and TRBJ1-1, with D possibly TRBD1 on 5 matching bases. The germline gives CDR1 LNHDA, CDR2 SQIVND (reference sequence). This CDR3 comprises 15 residues. Trimming stripped 3 bases from V and 3 bases from J, with 14 bases between. The CDR3 here is CASSIEHGGYTEAFF. For the CDR3, the DNA is TGTGCCAGTAGTATCGAACACGGGGGGTACACTGAAGCTTTCTTT.

This sequence joins TRBV5-1 and TRBJ2-3; a possible D gene is TRBD2 (5 bases). There are 13 residues in the CDR3. Trimming took off 6 bases at V and 1 base at J, with 9 bases between the two ends. Germline CDR1 SGHRS, CDR2 YFSETQ. This CDR3 is CASNDGGTDTQYF. CDR3 coding DNA: TGCGCCAGCAACGACGGGGGCACAGATACGCAGTATTTT.

The V gene is TRBV6-2 or TRBV6-3, the J gene TRBJ1-2; 12 nucleotides line up with TRBD1. The CDR3 runs to 17 residues. V was pared by 0 bases and J by 7 bases, with 9 bases of the junction left unmatched. The germline CDR1 and CDR2 sequences are MNHEY and SVGEGT. CDR3 nucleotide sequence: TGTGCCAGCAGTTACTCGCGACCGGGACAGGGGGCTCTTGGCTACACCTTC. Its protein product is CASSYSRPGQGALGYTF.

In this sample, this clone turned up once. The chain employs TRBV4-2 and TRBJ1-5; D not resolved. Germline V gene data show CDR1 as LGHNA and CDR2 as YNFKEQ. This CDR3 has 16 amino acids. Trimming cost V 5 bases and J 6 bases, with 20 bases left between them. The CDR3 DNA sequence: TGTGCCAGCAGCGGCTGGCCGGGTATAGTTGGTCAGCCCCAGCATTTT. This gives the protein CASSGWPGIVGQPQHF.

This rearrangement joins TRBV11-2 to TRBJ1-2; D may be TRBD1 (5 bases). V was pared by 1 base and J by 7 bases, with 13 bases between. Germline V gives CDR1 SGHAT, CDR2 FQNNGV. The CDR3 has 14 residues. CDR3 loop: CASSLGGGAGGYTF. The CDR3 coding sequence is TGTGCCAGCAGCTTAGGGGGAGGGGCTGGTGGCTACACCTTC.

The chain has TRBV6-6 and TRBJ1-5, with D uncertain. This CDR3 spans 13 amino acids. CDR1 is MNHNY, CDR2 SVGAGI, per germline (reference sequence). Deletions cut 2 bases from V and 2 bases from J, with 4 bases between. The CDR3 region is CASSYERNQPQHF. The CDR3 DNA follows: TGTGCCAGCAGTTACGAGCGCAATCAGCCCCAGCATTTT.

The chain has TRBV3-1 (or the pseudogene TRBV3-2) and TRBJ2-1, with TRBD1 matching over 9 bases. This CDR3 spans 16 amino acids. V shed 0 bases, J shed 10 bases, and the junction held 10 bases outside the gene matches. Germline V gene sequence: CDR1 LGHDT, CDR2 YNNKEL (reference sequence). The CDR3 DNA sequence: TGTGCCAGCAGCCAAGATCAAGGGACAGGGCATGACGAGCAGTTCTTC. This sequence encodes CASSQDQGTGHDEQFF.

V usage is TRBV5-5 and J usage is TRBJ1-2; D might be TRBD1 (6 bases). V dropped 0 bases and J dropped 8 bases, with 20 bases sitting between them. This CDR3 has 16 residues. Per germline, CDR1 SGHKS and CDR2 YYEKEE (reference sequence). The CDR3 spells CASSLALRTAGEGYTF. CDR3 sequence (DNA): TGTGCCAGCAGCTTGGCCCTGAGGACCGCAGGGGAAGGCTACACCTTC.

CDR3 nucleotides: TGTGCCAGCAGTGAATCGGGAGCCTATAATTCACCCCTCCACTTT. Translating gives CASSESGAYNSPLHF. The rearrangement links TRBV6-1 to TRBJ1-6, with D unresolved. The CDR3 totals 15 residues. The V end was cut by 2 bases, the J end by 2 bases, with 7 bases between. CDR1 and CDR2 (germline): MNHNS, SASEGT.

The chain links TRBV29-1 to TRBJ1-1; a possible D gene is TRBD1 (6 bases). Germline loops: CDR1 SQVTM, CDR2 ANQGSEA. The CDR3 length is 14 residues. The V end lost 8 bases, the J end lost 1 base, and 17 bases lay between the germline ends. The CDR3 protein is CSSGKQGRNTEAFF. The CDR3 coding sequence is TGCAGCTCTGGCAAACAGGGCAGGAACACTGAAGCTTTCTTT.

This rearrangement joins TRBV14 to TRBJ1-1, with D uncertain. CDR1 SGHDN and CDR2 FVKESK come from the germline V gene. Trimming removed 0 bases at V and 4 bases at J, with 15 bases between. The CDR3 has 16 amino acids. The CDR3 sequence: CASSQDLPSRGTEAFF. The CDR3 nucleotides read TGTGCCAGCAGCCAAGATCTGCCCAGCCGGGGCACTGAAGCTTTCTTT.

This clone occurred a few times. The chain joins TRBV7-9 to TRBJ1-2; D call uncertain. The CDR3 extends over 13 amino acids. From germline, CDR1 is SEHNR and CDR2 FQNEAQ (reference sequence). Trimming took off 1 base at V and 3 bases at J, with 6 bases between the two ends. The CDR3 DNA reads TGTGCCAGCAGCTTAGAGGCGGACTATGGCTACACCTTC. Protein sequence: CASSLEADYGYTF. The complete variable domain, with remaining parts taken from reference TRBV7-9 and TRBJ1-2, reads DTGVSQNPRHKITKRGQNVTFRCDPISEHNRLYWYRQTLGQGPEFLTYFQNEAQLEKSRLLSDRFSAERPKGSFSTLEIQRTEQGDSAMYLCASSLEADYGYTFGSGTRLTVV.